This T cell receptor beta chain was recovered during a study of graft-versus-host responses after intestinal transplantation. Whole-study results and caveats: Patients with graft-donor T cell macrochimerism had high graft-versus-host to host-versus-graft clonal ratios in allografts.

The CDR3 covers 16 residues. Germline V lookup: CDR1 MDHEN, CDR2 SYDVKM. Trimming shortened V by 3 bases and J by 4 bases, and 19 bases separated the two germline ends. About this clone: Its antigen is undetermined.

Repertoires were generated with immunoSEQ multiplex PCR, while TCRdb's copy carries only in-frame clones and drops some. This table holds approximately 8,900 clones, almost 70% found once. The starting material, graft tissue, was processed to release intraepithelial and lamina propria lymphocytes. The sequence was collected from a human patient who received an intestinal transplant, so some T cells may come from the graft donor. This chain connects TRBV28 to TRBJ2-7; D might be TRBD1 or TRBD2, each matching 6 bases. Source: ileum tissue, taken 450 to 470 days after transplant. As DNA, the CDR3 is TGTGCCAGCAGTTTGGGTTCTGGGGGGACACTATACGAGCAGTACTTC. Its translation: CASSLGSGGTLYEQYF.